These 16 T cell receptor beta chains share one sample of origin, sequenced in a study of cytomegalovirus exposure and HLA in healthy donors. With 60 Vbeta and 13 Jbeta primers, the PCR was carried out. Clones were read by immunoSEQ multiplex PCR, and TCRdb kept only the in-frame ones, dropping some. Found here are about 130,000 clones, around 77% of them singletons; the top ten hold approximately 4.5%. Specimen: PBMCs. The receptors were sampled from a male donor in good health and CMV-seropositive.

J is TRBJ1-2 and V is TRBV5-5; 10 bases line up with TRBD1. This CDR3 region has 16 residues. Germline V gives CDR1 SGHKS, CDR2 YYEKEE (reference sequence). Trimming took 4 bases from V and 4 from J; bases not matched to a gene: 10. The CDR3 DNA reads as TGTGCCAGCAGCGGAAATGACAGGGGGCGCATCTATGGCTACACCTTC. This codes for CASSGNDRGRIYGYTF.

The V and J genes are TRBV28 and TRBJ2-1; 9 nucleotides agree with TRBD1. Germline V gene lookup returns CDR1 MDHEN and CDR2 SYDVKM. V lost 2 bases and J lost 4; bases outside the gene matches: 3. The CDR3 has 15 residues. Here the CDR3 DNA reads TGTGCCAGCAGTTTACTGGGACAGGGATACAATGAGCAGTTCTTC. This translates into CASSLLGQGYNEQFF.

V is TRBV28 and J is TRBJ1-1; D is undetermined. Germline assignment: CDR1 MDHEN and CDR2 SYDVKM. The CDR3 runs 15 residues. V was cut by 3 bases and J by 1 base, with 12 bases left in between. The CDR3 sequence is CASSFGSYPNTEAFF. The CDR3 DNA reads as TGTGCCAGCAGTTTCGGGTCCTACCCGAACACTGAAGCTTTCTTT.

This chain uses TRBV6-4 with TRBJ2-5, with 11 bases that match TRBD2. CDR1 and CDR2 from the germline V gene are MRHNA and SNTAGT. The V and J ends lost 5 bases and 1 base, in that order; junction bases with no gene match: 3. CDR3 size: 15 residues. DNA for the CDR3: TGTGCCAGCAGTAAGACTAGCGGGGCCCAAGAGACCCAGTACTTC. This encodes CASSKTSGAQETQYF.

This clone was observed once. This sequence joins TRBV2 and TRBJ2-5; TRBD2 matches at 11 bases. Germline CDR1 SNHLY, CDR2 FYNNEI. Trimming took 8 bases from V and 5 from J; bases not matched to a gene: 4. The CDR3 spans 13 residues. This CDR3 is CASHSGRGETQYF. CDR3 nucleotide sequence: TGTGCCAGCCATAGCGGGAGGGGGGAGACCCAGTACTTC.

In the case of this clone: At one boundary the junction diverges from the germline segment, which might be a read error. The CDR3 loop is CASTAGGPTNTQYF. The DNA of the CDR3 is TGTGCCAGCACTGCGGGGGGGCCCACAAATACGCAGTATTTT. The gene calls are TRBV6-6 and TRBJ2-3; 9 nucleotides line up with TRBD2. CDR1 is MNHNY, CDR2 SVGAGI, per germline (reference sequence). The CDR3 sequence is 14 residues long.

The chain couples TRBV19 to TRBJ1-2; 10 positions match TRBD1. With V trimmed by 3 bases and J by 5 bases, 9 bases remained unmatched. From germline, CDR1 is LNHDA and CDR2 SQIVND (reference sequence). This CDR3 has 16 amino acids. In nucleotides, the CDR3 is TGTGCCAGTAGTATCACAGGACAGGGGGGCCTATATGGCTACACCTTC. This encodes CASSITGQGGLYGYTF.

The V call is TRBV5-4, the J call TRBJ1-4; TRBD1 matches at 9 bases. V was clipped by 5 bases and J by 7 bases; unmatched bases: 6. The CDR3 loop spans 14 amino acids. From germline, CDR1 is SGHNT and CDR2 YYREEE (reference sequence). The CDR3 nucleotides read TGTGCCAGCAGTTCTGACAGGGGGGTTGAAAAACTGTTTTTT. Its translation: CASSSDRGVEKLFF.

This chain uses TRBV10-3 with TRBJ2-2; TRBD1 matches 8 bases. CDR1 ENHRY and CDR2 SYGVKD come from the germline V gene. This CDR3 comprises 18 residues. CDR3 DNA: TGTGCTTGCGGAGGGCAGGGGGCGCGATGGTCGGTCCCCGGGGAGCTGTTTTTT. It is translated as CACGGQGARWSVPGELFF.

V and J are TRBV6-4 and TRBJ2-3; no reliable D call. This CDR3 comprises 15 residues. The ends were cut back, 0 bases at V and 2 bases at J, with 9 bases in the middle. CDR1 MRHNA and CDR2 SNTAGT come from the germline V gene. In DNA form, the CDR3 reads TGTGCCAGCAGTGACTCTAGAACAGACACAGATACGCAGTATTTT. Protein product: CASSDSRTDTDTQYF.

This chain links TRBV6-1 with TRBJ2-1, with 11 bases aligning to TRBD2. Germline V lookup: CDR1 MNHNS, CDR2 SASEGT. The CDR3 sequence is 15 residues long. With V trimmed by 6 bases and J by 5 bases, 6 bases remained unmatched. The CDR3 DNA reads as TGTGCCAGCAGCATGACTAGCGGGGTCCACAATGAGCAGTTCTTC. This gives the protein CASSMTSGVHNEQFF.

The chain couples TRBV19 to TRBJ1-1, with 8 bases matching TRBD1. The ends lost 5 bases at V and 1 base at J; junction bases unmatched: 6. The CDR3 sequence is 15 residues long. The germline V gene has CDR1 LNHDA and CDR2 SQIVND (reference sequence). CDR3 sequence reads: CASSAQGARNTEAFF. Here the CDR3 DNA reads TGTGCCAGTAGTGCTCAGGGGGCGCGGAACACTGAAGCTTTCTTT.

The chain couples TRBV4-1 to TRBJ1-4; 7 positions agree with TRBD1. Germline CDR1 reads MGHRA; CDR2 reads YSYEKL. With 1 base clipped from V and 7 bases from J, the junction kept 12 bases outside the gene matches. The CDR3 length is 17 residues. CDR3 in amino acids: CASSQVPKPSGGEKLFF. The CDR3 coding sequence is TGCGCCAGCAGCCAAGTACCTAAGCCATCAGGGGGTGAAAAACTGTTTTTT.

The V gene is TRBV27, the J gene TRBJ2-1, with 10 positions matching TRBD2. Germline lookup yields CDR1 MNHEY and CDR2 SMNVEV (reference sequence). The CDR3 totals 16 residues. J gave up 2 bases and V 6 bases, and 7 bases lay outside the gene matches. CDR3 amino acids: CASRDSLAGTYNEQFF. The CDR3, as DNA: TGTGCCAGCAGGGATTCACTAGCGGGAACCTACAATGAGCAGTTCTTC.

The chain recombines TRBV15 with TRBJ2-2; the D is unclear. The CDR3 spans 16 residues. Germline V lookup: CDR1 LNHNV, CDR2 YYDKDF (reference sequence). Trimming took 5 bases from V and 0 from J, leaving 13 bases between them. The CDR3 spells CATSPRGSANTGELFF. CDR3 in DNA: TGTGCCACCAGCCCCCGCGGATCCGCGAACACCGGGGAGCTGTTTTTT.

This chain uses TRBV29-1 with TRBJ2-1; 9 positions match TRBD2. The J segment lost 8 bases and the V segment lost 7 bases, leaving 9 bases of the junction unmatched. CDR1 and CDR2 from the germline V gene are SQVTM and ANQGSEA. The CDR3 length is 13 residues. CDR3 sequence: CSGGQAGGHEQFF. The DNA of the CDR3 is TGCAGCGGGGGCCAAGCGGGGGGCCATGAGCAGTTCTTC.